The sequence of this T cell receptor beta chain was determined in a study of type 1 and type 2 diabetes patients. Study in general: The cohort mixed type 1 diabetes, type 2 diabetes and nondiabetic donors. Points from the study as a whole: Some expanded clones seen only in T1D might occur in additional T2D or control samples. Between type 2 diabetes and control samples, V and J usage averaged around 0.97 correlation. Both CD4+ and CD8+ type 2 diabetes repertoires showed significantly higher diversity than type 1.

In germline, CDR1 is LNHNV, CDR2 YYDKDF (reference sequence). The ends were cut back, 11 bases at V and 3 bases at J, with 16 bases in the middle. CDR3 size: 13 residues. This clonotype was observed at least ten times. Its target is unknown. Amplification started from genomic DNA. A primer set of 30 forward and 13 reverse primers amplified the CDR3. TCRdb independently ran MiXCR on the multiplex PCR reads; one entry per CDR3 protein. The sample shows more than 250,000 distinct CDR3 sequences, around 47% of them seen only once. Sequencing used peripheral blood mononuclear cells (PBMCs). The sequence was obtained from a man younger than 35 with type 2 diabetes. The rearrangement uses TRBV15 and TRBJ1-2; D not resolved. CDR3 amino acids: CAVGPGTYYGYTF. The CDR3 nucleotides read TGTGCCGTAGGGCCCGGTACCTACTATGGCTACACCTTC.